These T cell receptor beta chains were read from a single sample in a study of blood T cell repertoires in COVID-19. Here immunoSEQ multiplex PCR was the method, and the copy in TCRdb shows in-frame clones only, minus some. The data contain under 95,000 clones, just over 90% of them singletons. Sequences were obtained from peripheral blood. The receptor source for this set is a man aged 45-65 years with COVID-19, enrolled during active disease. Both conserved end residues are part of each CDR3. D genes are given only for firm matches.

j_call d_call v_call cdr3_aa cdr3_nt
TRBJ2-1 TRBD2 TRBV9 CASSASGRGQGNEQFF TGTGCCAGCAGCGCCAGCGGGAGGGGGCAGGGCAATGAGCAGTTCTTC
TRBJ2-2 TRBD1 TRBV15 CATSREPGQHTGELFF TGTGCCACCAGCAGAGAACCGGGACAGCACACCGGGGAGCTGTTTTTT
TRBJ2-2 - TRBV11-3 CASSLDFPADQQAGELFF TGTGCCAGCAGCTTAGATTTTCCGGCAGACCAACAGGCCGGGGAGCTGTTTTTT
TRBJ2-3 - TRBV6-2/TRBV6-3 CASSTPKGMTDTQYF TGTGCCAGCAGTACCCCTAAGGGGATGACAGATACGCAGTATTTT
TRBJ2-2 TRBD2 TRBV5-3 CARSVGHLGLAGSTGELFF TGTGCCAGAAGCGTGGGCCACTTGGGACTAGCGGGAAGCACCGGGGAGCTGTTTTTT
TRBJ2-7 TRBD1 TRBV28 CASSIGRAGRGEQYF TGTGCCAGCAGTATTGGACGCGCCGGCAGGGGGGAGCAGTACTTC
TRBJ2-5 - TRBV5-1 CASSRQETQYF TGCGCCAGCAGCCGCCAAGAGACCCAGTACTTC
TRBJ1-1 - TRBV7-3 CASSRGQYTEAFF TGTGCCAGCAGCCGAGGGCAGTACACTGAAGCTTTCTTT
TRBJ2-1 TRBD2 TRBV20-1 CSASQGEGNEQFF TGCAGTGCTAGTCAAGGGGAGGGCAATGAGCAGTTCTTC
TRBJ2-5 TRBD2 TRBV4-1 CASSQQLAGDETQYF TGCGCCAGCAGCCAGCAACTAGCGGGAGACGAGACCCAGTACTTC